These 12 T cell receptor beta chains originate from one sample sequenced in a study of OX40 agonist ivuxolimab in advanced cancers. Profiling relied on immunoSEQ multiplex PCR, and the TCRdb table lists in-frame clones only, not all of them. The sample contains 20,000 or so clones, 80% to 90% of which appear only once. Here the sequenced sample was CD4+ or CD8+ T cells sorted from blood, taken in a trial of the OX40 agonist ivuxolimab. These receptors all come from an adult with an advanced solid tumor such as melanoma, head and neck, liver or kidney cancer.

The V gene is TRBV2, the J gene TRBJ2-2; D is perhaps TRBD2 (6 bases). V was pared by 7 bases and J by 6 bases, with 12 bases between. The CDR3 runs to 13 residues. Germline lookup yields CDR1 SNHLY and CDR2 FYNNEI. The CDR3: CASILGGPGELFF. The CDR3 bases are TGTGCCAGCATCCTGGGGGGTCCCGGGGAGCTGTTTTTT.

The chain uses TRBV4-3 and TRBJ1-2; possibly TRBD1 for D (5 bases). CDR1 and CDR2 from the germline V gene are LGHNA and YSLEER. V lost 0 bases and J lost 9, with 20 bases in between. CDR3 length equals 16 residues. The CDR3 DNA reads TGCGCCAGCAGCCAAGATGAAGGGCAGGGCGGGGTTCGCTACACCTTC. Translating gives CASSQDEGQGGVRYTF.

The chain recombines TRBV5-5 with TRBJ1-5, with D perhaps TRBD1 (5 bases). The CDR3 is made up of 14 amino acids. V was pared by 4 bases and J by 4 bases, with 12 bases between. Germline CDR1 SGHKS, CDR2 YYEKEE (reference sequence). CDR3 residues: CASSPWGGNQPQHF. Here the CDR3 DNA reads TGTGCCAGCAGCCCCTGGGGGGGGAATCAGCCCCAGCATTTT.

This clone showed up just once. The rearrangement uses TRBV2 and TRBJ2-3; D is possibly TRBD1 (5 bases). V was pared by 6 bases and J by 0 bases, with 13 bases between. The CDR3 consists of 15 residues. The germline V gene has CDR1 SNHLY and CDR2 FYNNEI. The CDR3 bases are TGTGCCAGCAGAACCCGGTCAGGGAGCACAGATACGCAGTATTTT. Translated, it gives CASRTRSGSTDTQYF. The full variable domain, in which reference TRBV2 and TRBJ2-3 provide the parts outside the CDR3, is EPEVTQTPSHQVTQMGQEVILRCVPISNHLYFYWYRQILGQKVEFLVSFYNNEISEKSEIFDDQFSVERPDGSNFTLKIRSTKLEDSAMYFCASRTRSGSTDTQYFGPGTRLTVL.

The rearrangement joins TRBV15 to TRBJ1-3, with D hard to call. V lost 0 bases to trimming and J lost 2 bases, with 8 bases between them. Per the germline V gene, CDR1 is LNHNV and CDR2 is YYDKDF (reference sequence). CDR3 length: 15 residues. CDR3 sequence reads: CATSRDLGPGNTIYF. The CDR3 nucleotides are TGTGCCACCAGCAGAGATCTTGGACCTGGAAACACCATATATTTT.

This chain uses TRBV5-6 with TRBJ1-2; TRBD1 aligns across 7 bases. V was clipped by 2 bases and J by 2 bases; unmatched bases: 3. This CDR3 has 14 residues. Germline-derived CDR1 and CDR2 are SGHDT and YYEEEE. CDR3 nucleotide sequence: TGTGCCAGCAGCTTAGACAGGGCGAACTATGGCTACACCTTC. This gives the protein CASSLDRANYGYTF.

Written as DNA, the CDR3 is TGTGCTAGTGTCACGAGCGGGGGGGCTTGGGGTACGCAGTATTTT. Residues: CASVTSGGAWGTQYF. V usage is TRBV12-5 and J usage is TRBJ2-3; 10 positions match TRBD2. Per germline, CDR1 LGHNT and CDR2 FRNRAP. There are 15 residues in the CDR3. V lost 7 bases to trimming and J lost 8 bases; unmatched junction nucleotides: 12. Variable domain in full (rest from reference TRBV12-5 and TRBJ2-3): DARVTQTPRHKVTEMGQEVTMRCQPILGHNTVFWYRQTMMQGLELLAYFRNRAPLDDSGMPKDRFSAEMPDATLATLKIQPSEPRDSAVYFCASVTSGGAWGTQYFGPGTRLTVL.

The V and J genes are TRBV25-1 and TRBJ2-5, with 9 nucleotides matching TRBD1. This CDR3 is built from 16 residues. Trimming at V came to 3 bases and at J to 1 base, leaving 6 bases not matched to a gene. CDR1 and CDR2 (germline): MGHDK, SYGVNS. As DNA, the CDR3 is TGTGCCAGCAGTGACCTATTGACAGGGGGCCAAGAGACCCAGTACTTC. It encodes CASSDLLTGGQETQYF.

The genes are TRBV11-2 and TRBJ2-2; the D is unclear. Trimming removed 0 bases at V and 8 bases at J, with 10 bases between. Per the germline V gene, CDR1 is SGHAT and CDR2 is FQNNGV. The CDR3 contains 14 residues. The chain's CDR3 is CASSLDRTVGELFF. As DNA, the CDR3 is TGTGCCAGCAGCTTAGATCGAACAGTGGGGGAGCTGTTTTTT.

The J gene is TRBJ1-4, the V gene TRBV7-2; TRBD1 might be the D (5 bases). The CDR3 totals 15 residues. Trimming took 0 bases from V and 7 from J, leaving 12 bases between them. The V gene's germline CDR1 is SGHTA and CDR2 FQGNSA. Here the CDR3 DNA reads TGTGCCAGCAGCTTAGCTGGGGGGATCGGTGAAAAACTGTTTTTT. Protein sequence: CASSLAGGIGEKLFF.

This clone appeared a few times. V gene TRBV30 combines with J gene TRBJ2-2; D is perhaps TRBD2 (5 bases). This CDR3 is built from 15 residues. Germline V lookup: CDR1 GTSNPN, CDR2 SVGIG (reference sequence). Trimming left V 0 bases short and J 4 bases short, with 12 bases between. The CDR3 sequence is CAWSVLRDSTGELFF. The DNA of the CDR3 is TGTGCCTGGAGTGTACTCCGGGATAGCACCGGGGAGCTGTTTTTT.

The V gene is TRBV18, the J gene TRBJ1-4; 8 nucleotides match TRBD1. The CDR3 totals 13 residues. V was pared by 7 bases and J by 12 bases, with 10 bases of the junction left unmatched. The germline CDR1 and CDR2 sequences are KGHSH and LQKENI. CDR3 sequence reads: CASCGTGRLELFF. The CDR3, as DNA: TGTGCCAGCTGCGGGACAGGTCGATTGGAACTGTTTTTT.